This T cell receptor (beta chain) emerged from a study of blood T cell repertoires in COVID-19. The overall study: Spain, Italy and the United States supplied samples that represented acute and convalescent COVID-19. T cells, B-cell-depleted T cells, or PBMCs supplied cDNA or gDNA.

In the original analysis: Estimated nucleated cell counts came from reference gene primer amplification. Method: immunoSEQ multiplex PCR; TCRdb's copy keeps in-frame clones and lacks some. V and J calls and clone size come straight from that table; D and trimming were deduced from the DNA. The table lists under 250,000 clones, about 82% of them singletons. Seattle's enrolled individuals joined amid active infection and were then monitored longitudinally. The CDR3 runs to 14 residues. The germline gives CDR1 SEHNR, CDR2 FQNEAQ (reference sequence). With V trimmed by 5 bases and J by 3 bases, 6 bases remained unmatched.

This sequence was found in an elderly woman with COVID-19, enrolled during active disease. The gene calls are TRBV7-9 and TRBJ2-5; 7 positions agree with TRBD2. The specimen sequenced was peripheral blood. As DNA, the CDR3 is TGTGCCAGCAGCCTTATAGGACTAGAAGAGACCCAGTACTTC. Translating it yields CASSLIGLEETQYF.